This T cell receptor beta chain was retrieved from a study of neurological immune-mediated disorders. Trimming pared 1 base from V and 2 bases from J, leaving 15 bases between. This CDR3 spans 17 amino acids. CDR1 is SGHAT, CDR2 FQNNGV, per germline. Study-wide findings and caveats: Private repertoires in all groups were suggested by the finding that expanded clones across subjects shared no CDR3 amino acid sequences.

Concerning this clonotype itself: The antigen remains unidentified.

The sample's time point: technical triplicate 2. Using its own MiXCR run on the 5' RACE reads, TCRdb lists one record per CDR3 protein. The sample yields tens of thousands of distinct CDR3 sequences, more than 20% seen once. The sample was PBMCs. The V and J genes are TRBV11-2 and TRBJ2-1; the D gene is possibly TRBD1 (6 bases). The TCR originated in a man aged 55 to 70 with HTLV-1-associated myelopathy (HAM/TSP). The CDR3 reads CASSLAVYGGPYNEQFF. CDR3 bases: TGTGCCAGCAGCTTAGCTGTCTATGGGGGCCCCTACAATGAGCAGTTCTTC. Full variable domain (outside the CDR3, taken from reference TRBV11-2 and TRBJ2-1): EAGVAQSPRYKIIEKRQSVAFWCNPISGHATLYWYQQILGQGPKLLIQFQNNGVVDDSQLPKDRFSAERLKGVDSTLKIQPAKLEDSAVYLCASSLAVYGGPYNEQFFGPGTRLTVL.